These 32 T cell receptor beta chains share one sample of origin, sequenced in a study of graft-versus-host responses after intestinal transplantation (dated by TCRdb to the early 2020s). What these receptors recognize is not known. The protocol used for the library was the immunoSEQ multiplex PCR assay. TCRdb took this table from immuneACCESS and kept in-frame rearrangements with V and J called. Such tables lack part of the clones; where checked against another copy, unresolved V genes explain under half of the gap, and the rest is unexplained. Here the sample has around 100,000 clones; less than 90% occur a single time. Jointly, the top ten make up 0.95% of the sample. The label giving this sample's time point can be read as: cells obtained before transplantation from donor or recipient. The sample in question was unstimulated CD4+ T cells sorted from spleen or lymph node cells, obtained before transplant. Receptor source: a human donor who was the organ donor for an intestinal transplant.

V usage is TRBV6-1 and J usage is TRBJ2-7, with D perhaps TRBD2 (6 bases). There are 13 residues in the CDR3. The ends were cut back, 4 bases at V and 5 bases at J, with 12 bases in the middle. From germline, CDR1 is MNHNS and CDR2 SASEGT. CDR3 in amino acids: CASSASGRNEQYF. In DNA, the CDR3 is TGTGCCAGCAGTGCATCAGGGAGGAACGAGCAGTACTTC.

This rearrangement joins TRBV28 to TRBJ2-7; tentative D call: TRBD1 (6 bases). Trimming took 6 bases from V and 4 from J, leaving 19 bases between them. The length of the CDR3 is 15 residues. Germline V gene lookup returns CDR1 MDHEN and CDR2 SYDVKM. The CDR3 is CASSRDTTLLYEQYF. CDR3 coding DNA: TGTGCCAGCAGCCGGGACACCACGCTCCTTTACGAGCAGTACTTC.

The V gene is TRBV7-3, the J gene TRBJ1-6; 7 bases map to TRBD1. With 5 bases clipped from V and 10 bases from J, the junction kept 5 bases outside the gene matches. The germline CDR1 and CDR2 sequences are SGHTA and FQGTGA. The CDR3 extends over 13 amino acids. The CDR3 DNA is TGTGCCAGCAGCCAAACAGGGGACTCACCCCTCCACTTT. The encoded protein is CASSQTGDSPLHF.

V and J are TRBV6-5 and TRBJ1-6; maybe TRBD1 (5 bases). The CDR3 consists of 14 residues. V shed 2 bases and J shed 5 bases, with 7 bases lying between them. Germline CDR1 and CDR2: MNHEY and SVGAGI. The CDR3 loop is CASSYRGDNSPLHF. As DNA, the CDR3 is TGTGCCAGCAGTTACAGGGGTGATAATTCACCCCTCCACTTT.

This clone was observed a single time. The chain uses TRBV18 and TRBJ1-1; D might be TRBD1 (6 bases). This CDR3 has 15 amino acids. Germline loops: CDR1 KGHSH, CDR2 LQKENI. V lost 2 bases to trimming and J lost 1 base, with 11 bases between them. CDR3 sequence (DNA): TGTGCCAGCTCACCATTAGGACAGACGAACACTGAAGCTTTCTTT. The encoded protein is CASSPLGQTNTEAFF.

J is TRBJ1-1 and V is TRBV5-3; 7 bases map to TRBD1. TRBV5-3 has ORF status, its function being uncertain. This CDR3 spans 16 amino acids. Trimming at V came to 0 bases and at J to 0 bases, leaving 5 bases not matched to a gene. CDR3 sequence: CARSLAAGGMNTEAFF. The CDR3 DNA is TGTGCCAGAAGCTTGGCGGCAGGGGGGATGAACACTGAAGCTTTCTTT.

The chain couples TRBV6-1 to TRBJ1-5; D gene ambiguous. Germline-derived CDR1 and CDR2 are MNHNS and SASEGT. Trimming cost V 3 bases and J 6 bases, with 15 bases left between them. This CDR3 is built from 15 residues. The CDR3 spells CASSDYFGLSQPQHF. In DNA form, the CDR3 reads TGTGCCAGCAGTGATTATTTCGGGCTCTCTCAGCCCCAGCATTTT.

This chain links TRBV5-1 with TRBJ2-3; D perhaps matches TRBD1 (6 bases). Trimming took off 1 base at V and 2 bases at J, with 14 bases between the two ends. Germline assignment: CDR1 SGHRS and CDR2 YFSETQ. This CDR3 region has 16 residues. CDR3 sequence (DNA): TGCGCCAGCAGCTTGACCCAGACAGGTCTCACAGATACGCAGTATTTT. Translating it yields CASSLTQTGLTDTQYF.

The chain joins TRBV10-2 to TRBJ1-5; a weak D match, TRBD1 (6 bases). CDR3 length equals 16 residues. Deletions cut 0 bases from V and 3 bases from J, with 12 bases between. Germline V CDR1 and CDR2: WSHSY, SAAADI. The CDR3 DNA is TGCGCCAGCAGTGAGTCTCAGGGGAGGATCAATCAGCCCCAGCATTTT. Its protein product is CASSESQGRINQPQHF.

The genes are TRBV7-8 and TRBJ2-5; 11 bases agree with TRBD1. After removal of 4 bases from V and 4 bases from J, the junction contained 8 bases not matched to a gene. The CDR3 totals 16 residues. Per germline, CDR1 SGHVS and CDR2 FQNEAQ. DNA for the CDR3: TGTGCCAGCAGCTCAATGGGACAGGGGGTTTCAGAGACCCAGTACTTC. Its protein product is CASSSMGQGVSETQYF.

This chain joins TRBV10-3 and TRBJ1-5; 9 nucleotides match TRBD1. The CDR3 spans 17 residues. The germline V gene encodes CDR1 ENHRY and CDR2 SYGVKD. Unmatched junction bases numbered 9, after V lost 0 bases and J lost 6 bases. The CDR3 DNA reads TGTGCCATCAGTGAGTCCGGGGCTACAGGGGGCAGTCAGCCCCAGCATTTT. Translated, it gives CAISESGATGGSQPQHF.

This sequence joins TRBV6-6 and TRBJ2-3, with a possible D match to TRBD2 (6 bases). Germline CDR1 reads MNHNY; CDR2 reads SVGAGI (reference sequence). The CDR3 has 15 amino acids. V was trimmed by 6 bases and J by 2 bases, leaving 15 bases between them. The CDR3 sequence is CASSLGLRNTDTQYF. As DNA, the CDR3 is TGTGCCAGCAGCCTGGGACTGAGAAACACAGATACGCAGTATTTT.

As regards this clone: This same CDR3 is encoded by further DNA sequences in the sample. V is TRBV27 and J is TRBJ1-2; D possibly corresponds to TRBD1 (6 bases). This CDR3 has 15 residues. The germline V gene has CDR1 MNHEY and CDR2 SMNVEV (reference sequence). V lost 3 bases to trimming and J lost 4 bases, with 15 bases between them. The CDR3 region is CASSLVRGGVYGYTF. CDR3 DNA: TGTGCCAGCAGTTTGGTCCGTGGGGGCGTCTATGGCTACACCTTC.

The gene calls are TRBV18 and TRBJ2-7; D uncertain. This CDR3 region has 15 residues. The germline V gene has CDR1 KGHSH and CDR2 LQKENI. V lost 3 bases to trimming and J lost 0 bases, with 12 bases between them. The CDR3 sequence is CASSPRLGGSYEQYF. CDR3 nucleotide sequence: TGTGCCAGCTCACCTAGGCTCGGTGGCTCCTACGAGCAGTACTTC.

The rearrangement uses TRBV5-1 and TRBJ2-7, with TRBD2 identical over 9 bases. Losses at the gene ends were 4 bases for V and 1 base for J; bases not matched to a gene: 9. This CDR3 region has 16 residues. Germline V CDR1 and CDR2: SGHRS, YFSETQ. DNA for the CDR3: TGCGCCAGCAGCCCGGCAGGCGGGGGGGCTTCCTACGAGCAGTACTTC. It encodes CASSPAGGGASYEQYF.

This chain joins TRBV19 and TRBJ1-5, with 7 positions matching TRBD1. The CDR3 has 13 amino acids. The V gene's germline CDR1 is LNHDA and CDR2 SQIVND (reference sequence). Germline trimming cut 10 bases from V and 7 bases from J; bases unmatched to any gene: 10. As DNA, the CDR3 is TGTGCCAAGATCAAACAGGGGAAACAGCCCCAGCATTTT. Its protein is CAKIKQGKQPQHF.

The genes are TRBV7-3 and TRBJ2-3; no clear D. The length of the CDR3 is 12 residues. CDR1 and CDR2 from the germline V gene are SGHTA and FQGTGA. V gave up 5 bases and J gave up 5 bases, with 8 bases separating them. CDR3 nucleotides: TGTGCCAGCAGCCAACTCGGAGATACGCAGTATTTT. It yields the protein CASSQLGDTQYF. Variable domain in full (rest from reference TRBV7-3 and TRBJ2-3): GAGVSQTPSNKVTEKGKYVELRCDPISGHTALYWYRQSLGQGPEFLIYFQGTGAADDSGLPNDRFFAVRPEGSVSTLKIQRTERGDSAVYLCASSQLGDTQYFGPGTRLTVL.

This sequence joins TRBV6-5 and TRBJ1-5; 8 bases fit TRBD1. With 6 bases clipped from V and 4 bases from J, the junction kept 8 bases outside the gene matches. CDR3 size: 15 residues. Germline loops: CDR1 MNHEY, CDR2 SVGAGI. CDR3 in amino acids: CASRTGTGRNQPQHF. CDR3 bases: TGTGCCAGCAGGACCGGGACAGGCCGTAATCAGCCCCAGCATTTT.

The chain joins TRBV5-4 to TRBJ2-7; a weak D match, TRBD2 (6 bases). The germline V gene encodes CDR1 SGHNT and CDR2 YYREEE (reference sequence). V was shortened by 4 bases and J by 1 base, with 15 bases between the two germline ends. The CDR3 spans 15 residues. CDR3 residues: CASSPYGGKSYEQYF. The CDR3 region has the DNA TGTGCCAGCAGCCCCTATGGGGGGAAATCCTACGAGCAGTACTTC.

V is TRBV27 and J is TRBJ1-1; 7 nucleotides agree with TRBD1. J gave up 6 bases and V 6 bases, and 13 bases lay outside the gene matches. The CDR3 is 15 amino acids. Looked up from germline, CDR1 is MNHEY and CDR2 is SMNVEV (reference sequence). The CDR3 coding sequence is TGTGCCAGCAGCAGCCAGAGACAGGGTAGCGCTGAAGCTTTCTTT. Its protein is CASSSQRQGSAEAFF.

In regard to this clone: This specimen includes other DNA sequences encoding the same CDR3. Here the CDR3 reads CASSLGATNEKLFF. The CDR3 DNA sequence: TGCGCCAGCAGCTTGGGGGCAACTAATGAAAAACTGTTTTTT. This rearrangement joins TRBV5-1 to TRBJ1-4; D remains unclear. CDR3 length: 14 amino acids. The V end was cut by 0 bases, the J end by 0 bases, with 3 bases between. CDR1 is SGHRS and CDR2 is YFSETQ in the germline V gene.

The J gene is TRBJ2-1, the V gene TRBV27; a possible D gene is TRBD1 (5 bases). Germline CDR1 and CDR2: MNHEY and SMNVEV (reference sequence). Trimming stripped 3 bases from V and 9 bases from J, with 12 bases between. The CDR3 contains 13 residues. CDR3 protein: CASSLVGAGEQFF. The CDR3 DNA follows: TGTGCCAGCAGTTTGGTAGGGGCAGGTGAGCAGTTCTTC.

The gene calls are TRBV28 and TRBJ1-1; the match to TRBD1 covers 7 bases. The CDR3 length is 14 residues. Germline CDR1 and CDR2: MDHEN and SYDVKM. V lost 7 bases and J lost 4; bases outside the gene matches: 9. In DNA, the CDR3 is TGTGCCAGCACCATCCCAGGGGGGGTCACTGAAGCTTTCTTT. Translation: CASTIPGGVTEAFF.

This chain connects TRBV30 to TRBJ1-1, with D possibly being TRBD1 (5 bases). This CDR3 comprises 13 residues. Germline V CDR1 and CDR2: GTSNPN, SVGIG (reference sequence). V lost 4 bases to trimming and J lost 1 base, with 10 bases between them. For the CDR3, the DNA is TGTGCCTGGAAATATGGGACGAACACTGAAGCTTTCTTT. It encodes CAWKYGTNTEAFF.

V is TRBV5-4 and J is TRBJ1-3; possibly TRBD1 for D (6 bases). Germline CDR1 and CDR2: SGHNT and YYREEE (reference sequence). The V end lost 5 bases, the J end lost 0 bases, and 9 bases lay between the germline ends. CDR3 length: 14 residues. The CDR3 DNA is TGTGCCAGCAGTTCGACAGGCTCTGGAAACACCATATATTTT. It is translated as CASSSTGSGNTIYF.

The V and J genes are TRBV19 and TRBJ2-2; TRBD1 matches at 7 bases. Losses at the gene ends were 4 bases for V and 3 bases for J; bases not matched to a gene: 5. The CDR3 is 15 residues long. CDR1 is LNHDA, CDR2 SQIVND, per germline (reference sequence). The CDR3 region has the DNA TGTGCCAGTAGTACTCGGGACAGATACACCGGGGAGCTGTTTTTT. Translation: CASSTRDRYTGELFF.

The chain combines TRBV28 with TRBJ2-5; a weak D match, TRBD1 (6 bases). Germline values: CDR1 MDHEN, CDR2 SYDVKM. Trimming took off 3 bases at V and 4 bases at J, with 12 bases between the two ends. The CDR3 has 14 amino acids. Here the CDR3 reads CASSFQGMGETQYF. For the CDR3, the DNA is TGTGCCAGCAGTTTTCAGGGGATGGGAGAGACCCAGTACTTC.

This rearrangement joins TRBV25-1 to TRBJ2-1, with 12 bases aligning to TRBD2. Trimming removed 3 bases from V and 8 bases from J; junction bases left unmatched: 5. This CDR3 spans 15 amino acids. Germline assignment: CDR1 MGHDK and CDR2 SYGVNS. The CDR3 coding sequence is TGTGCCAGCAGTGATATAAGACTAGCGGGGGATGAGCAGTTCTTC. Translated, it gives CASSDIRLAGDEQFF.

The CDR3: CASNPDRGRGSPLHF. CDR3 in DNA: TGTGCCAGCAACCCCGACAGGGGGAGAGGTTCACCCCTCCACTTT. This chain connects TRBV11-2 to TRBJ1-6; 9 bases are shared with TRBD1. Trimming removed 7 bases from V and 9 bases from J; junction bases left unmatched: 10. The CDR3 sequence is 15 residues long. The germline V gene has CDR1 SGHAT and CDR2 FQNNGV.

This chain joins TRBV4-1 and TRBJ2-5; 9 bases are a match to TRBD1. Germline trimming cut 6 bases from V and 4 bases from J; bases unmatched to any gene: 6. Looked up from germline, CDR1 is MGHRA and CDR2 is YSYEKL. The CDR3 runs to 14 residues. The CDR3 DNA reads TGCGCCAGCAGATCGACAGGGGGTTTAGAGACCCAGTACTTC. Amino acids: CASRSTGGLETQYF.

V is TRBV28 and J is TRBJ1-1; D is possibly TRBD1 (5 bases). V gave up 6 bases and J gave up 4 bases, with 12 bases separating them. Germline V gene data show CDR1 as MDHEN and CDR2 as SYDVKM. This CDR3 has 13 amino acids. The CDR3 coding sequence is TGTGCCAGCAGCCCACCTGGGGCCACTGAAGCTTTCTTT. This sequence encodes CASSPPGATEAFF.

The rearrangement links TRBV2 to TRBJ1-4; 8 bases are shared with TRBD1. This CDR3 region has 14 residues. CDR1 is SNHLY and CDR2 is FYNNEI in the germline V gene. Unmatched junction bases numbered 8, after V lost 10 bases and J lost 4 bases. The CDR3: CANQRGQGNEKLFF. Here the CDR3 DNA reads TGTGCCAACCAACGAGGACAGGGTAATGAAAAACTGTTTTTT.